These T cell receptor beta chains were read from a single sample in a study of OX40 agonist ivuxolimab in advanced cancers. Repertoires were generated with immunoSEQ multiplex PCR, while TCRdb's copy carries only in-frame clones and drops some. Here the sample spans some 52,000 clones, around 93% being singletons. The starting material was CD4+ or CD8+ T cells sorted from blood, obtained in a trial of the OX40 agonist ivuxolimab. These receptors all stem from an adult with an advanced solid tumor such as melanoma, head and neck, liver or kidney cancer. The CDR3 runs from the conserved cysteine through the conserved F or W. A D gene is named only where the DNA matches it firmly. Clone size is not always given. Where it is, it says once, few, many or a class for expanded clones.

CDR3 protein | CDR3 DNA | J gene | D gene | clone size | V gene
CASSLYGQGYQETQYF | TGTGCCAGCAGTTTATACGGACAGGGATACCAAGAGACCCAGTACTTC | TRBJ2-5 | TRBD1 | NA | TRBV27
CASSYALAGGTTDTQYF | TGTGCCAGCAGCTACGCTCTGGCGGGAGGCACCACAGATACGCAGTATTTT | TRBJ2-3 | TRBD2 | NA | TRBV27
CAILGTQYF | TGTGCCATCCTGGGGACCCAGTACTTC | TRBJ2-5 | NA | NA | TRBV21-1
CASSYGPNGNEQFF | TGTGCCAGCAGTTACGGGCCAAATGGGAATGAGCAGTTCTTC | TRBJ2-1 | NA | NA | TRBV6-5
CASSVDLGSALNYGYTF | TGTGCCAGCAGCGTAGATTTGGGGAGCGCACTGAACTATGGCTACACCTTC | TRBJ1-2 | NA | NA | TRBV9
CASSLGQGSYGYTF | TGTGCCAGCAGCCTGGGACAGGGTAGCTATGGCTACACCTTC | TRBJ1-2 | TRBD1 | NA | TRBV7-9
CATSRDMYNEQFF | TGTGCCACCAGCCGGGACATGTACAATGAGCAGTTCTTC | TRBJ2-1 | NA | NA | TRBV15
CASTPGPSSGSTDTQYF | TGCGCCAGCACCCCCGGACCCTCTAGCGGAAGCACAGATACGCAGTATTTT | TRBJ2-3 | TRBD2 | NA | TRBV4-3
CASSYLQGQPGELFF | TGTGCCAGCAGTTACCTACAGGGGCAACCCGGGGAGCTGTTTTTT | TRBJ2-2 | TRBD1 | NA | TRBV6-5
CASSASSGDWVNEQFF | TGTGCCAGCAGTGCTAGCTCAGGGGATTGGGTCAATGAGCAGTTCTTC | TRBJ2-1 | NA | NA | TRBV27
CASSYGTGYYEQYF | TGTGCCAGCAGTTACGGGACGGGGTACTACGAGCAGTACTTC | TRBJ2-7 | NA | NA | TRBV6-6
CASSLGQPGANVLTF | TGTGCCAGCAGCTTGGGGCAGCCTGGGGCCAACGTCCTGACTTTC | TRBJ2-6 | NA | NA | TRBV5-6
CASSFSTGGTEAFF | TGTGCCAGCAGCTTCTCGACAGGGGGCACTGAAGCTTTCTTT | TRBJ1-1 | TRBD1 | NA | TRBV7-2
CASSPGTRSSGNTIYF | TGTGCCAGTAGTCCCGGCACGAGGAGTTCTGGAAACACCATATATTTT | TRBJ1-3 | NA | NA | TRBV19
CASSLSGFNNEQFF | TGTGCCAGCAGCTTGTCAGGGTTCAACAATGAGCAGTTCTTC | TRBJ2-1 | NA | NA | TRBV5-4
CASSPTSGNTIYF | TGTGCCAGCTCACCGACCTCTGGAAACACCATATATTTT | TRBJ1-3 | NA | NA | TRBV18
CASSLAGGSYEQYF | TGTGCCAGCAGTTTGGCAGGGGGTTCCTACGAGCAGTACTTC | TRBJ2-7 | TRBD1 | NA | TRBV28
CATSLRGTGYPEQYF | TGTGCCACCAGCCTACGCGGGACAGGGTACCCCGAGCAGTACTTC | TRBJ2-7 | TRBD1 | NA | TRBV15
CASSPDTQETQYF | TGTGCCAGCAGCCCCGACACGCAAGAGACCCAGTACTTC | TRBJ2-5 | NA | NA | TRBV6-5
CASSFGQGYEQYF | TGTGCCAGCAGTTTTGGGCAGGGCTACGAGCAGTACTTC | TRBJ2-7 | NA | NA | TRBV28
CASSPGTGNYEQYF | TGTGCCAGCAGCCCAGGGACAGGGAACTACGAGCAGTACTTC | TRBJ2-7 | TRBD1 | NA | TRBV7-2
CASSGASGVSYNEQFF | TGCGCCAGCAGCGGAGCCTCAGGGGTCTCCTACAATGAGCAGTTCTTC | TRBJ2-1 | NA | few | TRBV5-1